What follows are 9 T cell receptor beta chains derived from one specimen sequenced in a study of blood T cell repertoires in COVID-19. Assay used: immunoSEQ multiplex PCR; TCRdb lists only in-frame clones, some missing. This table holds some 150,000 clones, 85% to 90% found once. The sample comprised PBMCs or T cells enriched from blood (not recorded which). These receptors originate from a woman aged 25 to 39 with acute COVID-19.

V gene TRBV5-4 combines with J gene TRBJ2-1; 11 bases match TRBD2. The CDR3 extends over 17 amino acids. Germline V gene lookup returns CDR1 SGHNT and CDR2 YYREEE (reference sequence). V lost 3 bases to trimming and J lost 4 bases; unmatched junction nucleotides: 9. The CDR3 protein is CASSSSGTSGLYNEQFF. CDR3 bases: TGTGCCAGCAGCTCTTCCGGGACTAGCGGACTTTACAATGAGCAGTTCTTC.

The CDR3 nucleotides read TGTGCCAGTAAAGAACAGACAGGTCAAGGGCGGCAGCATTTT. This gives the protein CASKEQTGQGRQHF. J is TRBJ1-5 and V is TRBV19; maybe TRBD1 (6 bases). The length of the CDR3 is 14 residues. The germline V gene encodes CDR1 LNHDA and CDR2 SQIVND (reference sequence). V was cut by 7 bases and J by 13 bases, with 23 bases left in between.

The chain links TRBV7-8 to TRBJ2-7; D perhaps matches TRBD1 (5 bases). Germline CDR1 SGHVS, CDR2 FQNEAQ. There are 15 residues in the CDR3. V was trimmed by 0 bases and J by 2 bases, leaving 11 bases between them. The CDR3 is CASSLAFRGAYEQYF. The DNA for the CDR3 is TGTGCCAGCAGCTTAGCCTTTAGGGGTGCCTACGAGCAGTACTTC.

The rearrangement links TRBV7-2 to TRBJ1-1, with unresolved D. The V end lost 2 bases, the J end lost 1 base, and 5 bases lay between the germline ends. Germline values: CDR1 SGHTA, CDR2 FQGNSA. The CDR3 runs to 13 residues. CDR3 residues: CASSLSGNTEAFF. The CDR3 DNA reads as TGTGCCAGCAGCTTATCCGGGAACACTGAAGCTTTCTTT. The entire variable domain, with the rest obtained from reference TRBV7-2 and TRBJ1-1, is as follows: GAGVSQSPSNKVTEKGKDVELRCDPISGHTALYWYRQSLGQGLEFLIYFQGNSAPDKSGLPSDRFSAERTGGSVSTLTIQRTQQEDSAVYLCASSLSGNTEAFFGQGTRLTVV.

This chain joins TRBV15 and TRBJ1-1; no reliable D call. The CDR3 sequence is 11 residues long. CDR1 is LNHNV and CDR2 is YYDKDF in the germline V gene (reference sequence). Trimming cost V 3 bases and J 7 bases, with 6 bases left between them. The CDR3 region is CATSRVSEAFF. The CDR3 nucleotides read TGTGCCACCAGCAGGGTGAGTGAAGCTTTCTTT.

The CDR3 spells CASSIGTGFYGYTF. CDR3 in DNA: TGTGCCAGTAGTATTGGGACAGGATTCTATGGCTACACCTTC. This chain joins TRBV19 and TRBJ1-2; 8 nucleotides match TRBD1. The germline CDR1 and CDR2 sequences are LNHDA and SQIVND (reference sequence). V lost 3 bases to trimming and J lost 4 bases; unmatched junction nucleotides: 4. The CDR3 has 14 residues.

The chain is built from TRBV18 and TRBJ2-5; a possible D gene is TRBD1 (5 bases). The CDR3 length is 13 residues. CDR1 and CDR2 from the germline V gene are KGHSH and LQKENI. The V end was cut by 5 bases, the J end by 9 bases, with 16 bases between. This CDR3 reads CASSTDSSAAQYF. In DNA form, the CDR3 reads TGTGCCAGCTCAACTGACAGCTCTGCGGCCCAGTACTTC.

This clone has only one observation. This chain links TRBV7-2 with TRBJ2-3; 9 positions agree with TRBD2. The J segment lost 0 bases and the V segment lost 1 base, leaving 8 bases of the junction unmatched. CDR3 size: 18 residues. CDR1 is SGHTA, CDR2 FQGNSA, per germline. In DNA, the CDR3 is TGTGCCAGCAGCTTAGTAATAGCGGGAGAAGGCAGCACAGATACGCAGTATTTT. Residues: CASSLVIAGEGSTDTQYF. The full variable domain, in which reference TRBV7-2 and TRBJ2-3 provide the parts outside the CDR3, is GAGVSQSPSNKVTEKGKDVELRCDPISGHTALYWYRQSLGQGLEFLIYFQGNSAPDKSGLPSDRFSAERTGGSVSTLTIQRTQQEDSAVYLCASSLVIAGEGSTDTQYFGPGTRLTVL.

This clone was found once. V is TRBV5-1 and J is TRBJ2-1, with D perhaps matching TRBD1 (6 bases). With 4 bases removed from V and 9 bases from J, the gap between germline ends came to 23 bases. The CDR3 has 16 amino acids. Germline V lookup: CDR1 SGHRS, CDR2 YFSETQ. In DNA form, the CDR3 reads TGCGCCAGCAGCGTCGAGGCAGTGGACAGCCACAGTGAGCAGTTCTTC. Translation gives CASSVEAVDSHSEQFF. Full variable domain (rest looked up from reference TRBV5-1 and TRBJ2-1): KAGVTQTPRYLIKTRGQQVTLSCSPISGHRSVSWYQQTPGQGLQFLFEYFSETQRNKGNFPGRFSGRQFSNSRSEMNVSTLELGDSALYLCASSVEAVDSHSEQFFGPGTRLTVL.